These 29 T cell receptor beta chains originate from one sample sequenced in a study of blood T cell repertoires in COVID-19. This table comes from immunoSEQ multiplex PCR, and its TCRdb copy is limited to in-frame clones, with some not included. Here the sample spans 250,000 to 300,000 clones, roughly 86% being singletons. The sample comprised PBMCs or T cells enriched from blood (not recorded which). These receptors all come from a woman aged 25 to 45 who had recovered from COVID-19.

The J gene is TRBJ2-3, the V gene TRBV2; TRBD2 agrees at 10 bases. Germline loops: CDR1 SNHLY, CDR2 FYNNEI. The CDR3 runs to 17 residues. The V and J ends lost 3 bases and 6 bases, in that order; junction bases with no gene match: 12. The CDR3 DNA sequence: TGTGCCAGCAGTGATAGTTTTCTAGCGGGAGCATGGGATACGCAGTATTTT. The encoded protein is CASSDSFLAGAWDTQYF.

The chain uses TRBV3-1 (or the pseudogene TRBV3-2) and TRBJ1-1, with a possible D match to TRBD1 (5 bases). Germline assignment: CDR1 LGHDT and CDR2 YNNKEL (reference sequence). Trimming removed 0 bases at V and 10 bases at J, with 9 bases between. CDR3 length: 12 residues. The CDR3 bases are TGTGCCAGCAGCCAAGACAGGGCTTCAGCTTTCTTT. It translates to CASSQDRASAFF.

V gene TRBV28 combines with J gene TRBJ2-7; TRBD2 agrees at 11 bases. CDR1 is MDHEN and CDR2 is SYDVKM in the germline V gene. CDR3 length: 22 residues. Trimming took 2 bases from V and 5 from J; bases not matched to a gene: 26. This chain's CDR3 is CASSLGDTGFFSGRASWDEQYF. The CDR3 DNA is TGTGCCAGCAGTTTAGGGGACACCGGATTTTTTAGCGGGAGGGCCAGTTGGGACGAGCAGTACTTC.

The chain uses TRBV5-8 and TRBJ1-2; no clear D. Trimming shortened V by 2 bases and J by 0 bases, and 8 bases separated the two germline ends. Germline V gene lookup returns CDR1 SGHTS and CDR2 YDEGEE. The CDR3 runs to 14 residues. CDR3 nucleotides: TGTGCCAGCAGCTTCAGACATCCTAACTATGGCTACACCTTC. This translates into CASSFRHPNYGYTF.

The rearrangement joins TRBV30 to TRBJ1-3; a weak D match, TRBD1 (5 bases). This CDR3 has 15 amino acids. Trimming took 0 bases from V and 2 from J, leaving 11 bases between them. Germline assignment: CDR1 GTSNPN and CDR2 SVGIG (reference sequence). The chain's CDR3 is CAWSVRGKTGNTIYF. CDR3 in DNA: TGTGCCTGGAGTGTACGGGGGAAAACTGGAAACACCATATATTTT.

CDR3: CASSYLVRRGLRIQYF. The CDR3 nucleotides read TGTGCCAGCAGTTACCTAGTGAGGCGGGGCCTTAGGATCCAGTACTTC. J is TRBJ2-5 and V is TRBV6-5; D may be TRBD2 (6 bases). Trimming left V 2 bases short and J 10 bases short, with 23 bases between. Germline V gene data show CDR1 as MNHEY and CDR2 as SVGAGI. The CDR3 contains 16 residues.

The CDR3 loop is CASSVRRGGRETQYF. CDR3 nucleotides: TGTGCCAGCAGTGTTCGGCGGGGGGGCCGGGAGACCCAGTACTTC. This chain uses TRBV6-2 or TRBV6-3 with TRBJ2-5, with TRBD2 matching over 9 bases. From germline, CDR1 is MNHEY and CDR2 SVGEGT. V dropped 5 bases and J dropped 5; count of bases not matched to a gene: 9. This CDR3 has 15 amino acids.

The rearrangement joins TRBV4-3 to TRBJ2-7; 10 bases map to TRBD2. Trimming took 3 bases from V and 9 from J; bases not matched to a gene: 14. The CDR3 sequence is 16 residues long. Germline V lookup: CDR1 LGHNA, CDR2 YSLEER. In DNA form, the CDR3 reads TGCGCCAGCAGCCAGGGCCCTGGAAGCGGGGGGGCCGGGCAGTACTTC. Amino acids: CASSQGPGSGGAGQYF.

The chain links TRBV27 to TRBJ2-5; 12 bases agree with TRBD2. Looked up from germline, CDR1 is MNHEY and CDR2 is SMNVEV (reference sequence). V lost 4 bases to trimming and J lost 2 bases; unmatched junction nucleotides: 17. CDR3 length equals 20 residues. The CDR3 here is CASSSLNPDLLAGGQETQYF. The CDR3 nucleotides read TGTGCCAGCAGTTCCTTAAACCCCGACTTGCTAGCGGGAGGGCAAGAGACCCAGTACTTC.

V is TRBV6-5 and J is TRBJ2-5, with TRBD2 matching 8 bases. Germline CDR1 and CDR2: MNHEY and SVGAGI. The CDR3 covers 15 residues. V trimming: 1 base; J trimming: 6 bases; junction bases outside the gene matches: 7. The CDR3 loop is CASSYLASGLKTQYF. The CDR3 DNA is TGTGCCAGCAGTTACTTGGCTAGCGGGCTCAAGACCCAGTACTTC.

V usage is TRBV29-1 and J usage is TRBJ1-2; D is uncertain. The V end lost 2 bases, the J end lost 5 bases, and 15 bases lay between the germline ends. The CDR3 has 14 residues. CDR1 and CDR2 (germline): SQVTM, ANQGSEA. The CDR3 reads CSVEIQDFLYGYTF. The CDR3 DNA follows: TGCAGCGTTGAAATCCAGGATTTCCTTTATGGCTACACCTTC.

J is TRBJ2-1 and V is TRBV11-3; TRBD1 might be the D (7 bases). The V end was cut by 2 bases, the J end by 6 bases, with 20 bases between. The CDR3 contains 17 residues. The germline V gene encodes CDR1 SGHNT and CDR2 YENEEA. The CDR3 region has the DNA TGTGCCAGCAGCTTATTCAGGGGGGACTCGTCGTCCAATGAGCAGTTCTTC. Translation gives CASSLFRGDSSSNEQFF.

The chain joins TRBV9 to TRBJ2-3; D perhaps matches TRBD2 (5 bases). The germline CDR1 and CDR2 sequences are SGDLS and YYNGEE. The CDR3 covers 15 residues. V lost 3 bases, J lost 6 bases, and 17 bases lay in between. The CDR3 coding sequence is TGTGCCAGCAGCGCGACGGAGCGGCACCATGATACGCAGTATTTT. Translated, it gives CASSATERHHDTQYF.

The rearrangement links TRBV5-3 to TRBJ2-6; 9 bases map to TRBD1. TRBV5-3 is designated an ORF whose function remains uncertain. The CDR3 is 19 amino acids. J gave up 1 base and V 3 bases, and 11 bases lay outside the gene matches. The CDR3 is CARSCLRDRASSGANVLTF. CDR3 coding DNA: TGTGCCAGAAGCTGCCTCCGGGACAGGGCTTCGTCTGGGGCCAACGTCCTGACTTTC.

V is TRBV28 and J is TRBJ2-3; D uncertain. Trimming took 4 bases from V and 6 from J, leaving 11 bases between them. CDR1 is MDHEN and CDR2 is SYDVKM in the germline V gene. The CDR3 is made up of 13 amino acids. The CDR3 protein is CASSSPLPDTQYF. The CDR3 DNA reads as TGTGCCAGCAGTTCCCCTCTTCCGGATACGCAGTATTTT.

V usage is TRBV6-4 and J usage is TRBJ2-2; D gene uncertain. Looked up from germline, CDR1 is MRHNA and CDR2 is SNTAGT. The length of the CDR3 is 13 residues. V dropped 6 bases and J dropped 7 bases, with 12 bases sitting between them. This CDR3 reads CASSQLLSGELFF. CDR3 nucleotides: TGTGCCAGCAGCCAACTACTGAGCGGGGAGCTGTTTTTT.

The chain carries TRBV5-8 and TRBJ2-7; 7 bases line up with TRBD1. The germline V gene has CDR1 SGHTS and CDR2 YDEGEE. This CDR3 region has 14 residues. After removal of 2 bases from V and 2 bases from J, the junction contained 4 bases not matched to a gene. The CDR3 here is CASSFGGQAYEQYF. The CDR3 nucleotides are TGTGCCAGCAGCTTTGGTGGACAGGCCTACGAGCAGTACTTC. Full variable domain (missing parts from reference TRBV5-8 and TRBJ2-7): EAGVTQSPTHLIKTRGQQATLRCSPISGHTSVYWYQQALGLGLQFLLWYDEGEERNRGNFPPRFSGRQFPNYSSELNVNALELEDSALYLCASSFGGQAYEQYFGPGTRLTVT.

The chain is built from TRBV28 and TRBJ2-2; D possibly corresponds to TRBD1 (6 bases). There are 17 residues in the CDR3. V was cut by 9 bases and J by 5 bases, with 25 bases left in between. The V gene's germline CDR1 is MDHEN and CDR2 SYDVKM. The CDR3, as DNA: TGTGCCAGTTCAAGGACAAGCATGATTCAGGGGACCGGGGAGCTGTTTTTT. It yields the protein CASSRTSMIQGTGELFF. Filled out from reference TRBV28 and TRBJ2-2, the complete variable domain reads DVKVTQSSRYLVKRTGEKVFLECVQDMDHENMFWYRQDPGLGLRLIYFSYDVKMKEKGDIPEGYSVSREKKERFSLILESASTNQTSMYLCASSRTSMIQGTGELFFGEGSRLTVL.

The chain recombines TRBV12-3 or TRBV12-4 with TRBJ2-1, with 9 positions matching TRBD1. This CDR3 spans 11 amino acids. Unmatched junction bases numbered 5, after V lost 5 bases and J lost 15 bases. Here the CDR3 reads CASSPGTGSFF. In DNA, the CDR3 is TGTGCCAGCAGTCCCGGGACAGGGTCGTTCTTC.

The genes are TRBV27 and TRBJ1-1; no clear D gene. With 3 bases removed from V and 6 bases from J, the gap between germline ends came to 11 bases. CDR1 and CDR2 from the germline V gene are MNHEY and SMNVEV (reference sequence). This CDR3 comprises 13 residues. This CDR3 is CASSLGSYAEAFF. Here the CDR3 DNA reads TGTGCCAGCAGTTTGGGGAGTTACGCTGAAGCTTTCTTT.

The chain joins TRBV2 to TRBJ1-2; weak D call: TRBD1 (5 bases). V was shortened by 2 bases and J by 8 bases, with 18 bases between the two germline ends. The germline V gene encodes CDR1 SNHLY and CDR2 FYNNEI. This CDR3 has 15 amino acids. The CDR3: CASSEIPGSDGGYTF. In DNA form, the CDR3 reads TGTGCCAGCAGTGAAATCCCAGGGTCGGATGGCGGCTACACCTTC.

The chain is built from TRBV11-2 and TRBJ2-7; possible D gene TRBD1, 5 bases. The CDR3 runs 14 residues. Germline V gene data show CDR1 as SGHAT and CDR2 as FQNNGV. V dropped 5 bases and J dropped 2 bases, with 13 bases sitting between them. Here the CDR3 reads CASSPTDTTYEQYF. The CDR3 bases are TGTGCCAGCAGCCCAACGGACACGACCTACGAGCAGTACTTC. The variable domain in full, completed from reference TRBV11-2 and TRBJ2-7, reads EAGVAQSPRYKIIEKRQSVAFWCNPISGHATLYWYQQILGQGPKLLIQFQNNGVVDDSQLPKDRFSAERLKGVDSTLKIQPAKLEDSAVYLCASSPTDTTYEQYFGPGTRLTVT.

The CDR3 loop reads CATPGTVNTEAFF. The CDR3 region has the DNA TGTGCCACCCCCGGGACAGTGAACACTGAAGCTTTCTTT. V gene TRBV2 combines with J gene TRBJ1-1, with 7 nucleotides matching TRBD1. V was pared by 10 bases and J by 0 bases, with 5 bases of the junction left unmatched. This CDR3 has 13 amino acids. Germline lookup yields CDR1 SNHLY and CDR2 FYNNEI.

CDR3 sequence: CASSPPPGQGGYEQYF. The CDR3, as DNA: TGTGCCAGCAGCCCCCCACCGGGGCAGGGGGGCTACGAGCAGTACTTC. The V gene is TRBV5-4, the J gene TRBJ2-7, with D possibly TRBD1 on 7 matching bases. Germline CDR1 and CDR2: SGHNT and YYREEE (reference sequence). The germline V and J ends were trimmed by 4 bases and 3 bases, with 20 bases remaining between them. This CDR3 region has 16 residues.

The chain joins TRBV2 to TRBJ1-5; 8 positions match TRBD1. The CDR3 covers 17 residues. Germline V gene lookup returns CDR1 SNHLY and CDR2 FYNNEI. V shed 6 bases and J 0 bases; nucleotides not matched to a gene: 10. The CDR3 region is CASRDRAKGYSNQPQHF. The CDR3 nucleotides read TGTGCCAGCAGGGACAGGGCAAAGGGATATAGCAATCAGCCCCAGCATTTT.

This clone was seen a single time. The V call is TRBV23-1, the J call TRBJ2-7; 12 bases agree with TRBD2. Being an ORF, TRBV23-1 has a function that is uncertain. V was pared by 2 bases and J by 6 bases, with 5 bases of the junction left unmatched. This CDR3 comprises 15 residues. The CDR3: CASSQPTSGRGEQYF. The CDR3, as DNA: TGCGCCAGCAGTCAACCGACTAGCGGGAGAGGCGAGCAGTACTTC.

The rearrangement joins TRBV6-6 to TRBJ1-2; a possible D gene is TRBD1 (6 bases). V lost 5 bases to trimming and J lost 3 bases, with 19 bases between them. CDR3 size: 16 residues. Germline CDR1 is MNHNY and CDR2 is SVGAGI (reference sequence). The CDR3 reads CASSPLTGRSYYGYTF. CDR3 nucleotides: TGTGCCAGCAGTCCCCTGACAGGCCGGTCGTACTATGGCTACACCTTC.

The genes are TRBV6-5 and TRBJ1-2, with D maybe TRBD1 (6 bases). Trimming took 3 bases from V and 3 from J, leaving 11 bases between them. The CDR3 is made up of 14 amino acids. CDR1 and CDR2 from the germline V gene are MNHEY and SVGAGI. CDR3 bases: TGTGCCAGCAGTTATGGACAGCCCTACTATGGCTACACCTTC. Encoded protein: CASSYGQPYYGYTF.

The chain has TRBV5-6 and TRBJ1-1, with D perhaps TRBD1 (5 bases). Germline assignment: CDR1 SGHDT and CDR2 YYEEEE. This CDR3 comprises 16 residues. V lost 5 bases and J 5 bases, leaving 22 bases between the germline ends. The CDR3 spells CASSQQGGWSGTEAFF. The DNA of the CDR3 is TGTGCCAGCAGTCAGCAGGGAGGGTGGTCGGGGACTGAAGCTTTCTTT.